This paragraph reports one T cell receptor beta chain. Its antigen is unidentified. Not enrolled were patients with uncontrolled infection, other autoimmune disease, pregnancy or lactation. The CDR3 has 14 amino acids. CDR1 is SGHRS and CDR2 is YFSETQ in the germline V gene. Trimming left V 1 base short and J 1 base short, with 8 bases between. The source of the sample is a study of T cells in Graves' hyperthyroidism and ophthalmopathy. General observations from the study: Before onset, ophthalmopathy was predicted by the model a median approximately 6.7 months earlier. Most thyroid clonotypes that were expanded above 0.001 also turned up in blood.

TCR beta CDR3 regions were amplified from RNA transcripts. HTBI primers drove first-round RT-PCR of the TCR CDR3. TCRdb called the multiplex PCR reads again in MiXCR, with one record for every CDR3 protein. The sample has over 250,000 distinct CDR3 sequences; about 20% are singletons. The material sequenced was blood. The chain links TRBV5-1 to TRBJ2-5; D is ambiguous. The TCR comes from a man aged 25-45 years with Graves' ophthalmopathy. The CDR3 loop reads CASSLMSGQETQYF. DNA of the CDR3: TGCGCCAGCAGCTTGATGTCTGGCCAAGAGACCCAGTACTTC.